The clone carrying this TCR beta chain showed up just once. In the authors' workflow: Amplification with reference gene primers provided the estimates of nucleated cell counts. Some clones are missing from TCRdb's copy, which holds only in-frame ones; the method was immunoSEQ multiplex PCR. From that table come the V and J calls and clone size; the DNA was used to work out D and trimming. The sample lists around 210,000 clones; more than 80% were seen once. The sample originates from a study of blood T cell repertoires in COVID-19. Across the whole study: Samples representing acute and convalescent COVID-19 were sourced from the United States, Italy and Spain. The analysed material was cDNA or gDNA that came from T cells, B-cell-depleted T cells, or PBMCs.

This clonotype originated in a woman aged 18-29 years who had recovered from COVID-19. Sequenced input: PBMCs or T cells enriched from blood (not recorded which).

CDR3 in amino acids: CASSPSPGLSSYNEQFF. The CDR3 coding sequence is TGTGCCAGCAGCCCCTCACCGGGACTCAGCTCCTACAATGAGCAGTTCTTC. The chain has TRBV7-3 and TRBJ2-1; D may be TRBD2 (6 bases). This CDR3 has 17 amino acids. Germline CDR1 SGHTA, CDR2 FQGTGA. V was pared by 5 bases and J by 0 bases, with 17 bases between.